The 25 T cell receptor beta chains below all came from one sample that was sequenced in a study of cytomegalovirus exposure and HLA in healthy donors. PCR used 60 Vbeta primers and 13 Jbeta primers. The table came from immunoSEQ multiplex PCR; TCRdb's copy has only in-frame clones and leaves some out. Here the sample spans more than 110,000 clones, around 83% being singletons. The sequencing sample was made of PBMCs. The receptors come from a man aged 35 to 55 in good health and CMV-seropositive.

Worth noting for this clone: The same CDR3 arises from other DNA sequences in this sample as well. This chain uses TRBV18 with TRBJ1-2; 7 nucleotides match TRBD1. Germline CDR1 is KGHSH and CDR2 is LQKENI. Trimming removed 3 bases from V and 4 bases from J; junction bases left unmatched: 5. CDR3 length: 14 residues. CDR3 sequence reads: CASSPVQGGYGYTF. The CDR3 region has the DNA TGTGCCAGCTCACCCGTTCAGGGGGGCTATGGCTACACCTTC.

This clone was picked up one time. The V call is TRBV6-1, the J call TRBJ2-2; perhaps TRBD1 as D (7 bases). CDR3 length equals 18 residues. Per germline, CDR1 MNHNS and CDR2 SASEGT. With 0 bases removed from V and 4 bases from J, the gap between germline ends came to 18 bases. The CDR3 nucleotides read TGTGCCAGCAGTGAAGCGCTTCGGGGCAGGGGGGCCACCGGGGAGCTGTTTTTT. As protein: CASSEALRGRGATGELFF.

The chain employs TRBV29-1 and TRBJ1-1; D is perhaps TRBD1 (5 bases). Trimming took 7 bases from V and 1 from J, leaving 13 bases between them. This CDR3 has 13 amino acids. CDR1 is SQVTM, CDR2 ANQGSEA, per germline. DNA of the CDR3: TGCAGCGCGCCCGGAGGGGAGAACACTGAAGCTTTCTTT. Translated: CSAPGGENTEAFF.

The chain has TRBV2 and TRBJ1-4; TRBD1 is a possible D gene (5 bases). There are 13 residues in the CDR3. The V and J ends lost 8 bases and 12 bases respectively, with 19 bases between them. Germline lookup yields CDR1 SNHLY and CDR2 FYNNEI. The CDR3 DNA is TGTGCCAGCGAGGGATGGGGGGTTCGAGAACTGTTTTTT. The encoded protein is CASEGWGVRELFF.

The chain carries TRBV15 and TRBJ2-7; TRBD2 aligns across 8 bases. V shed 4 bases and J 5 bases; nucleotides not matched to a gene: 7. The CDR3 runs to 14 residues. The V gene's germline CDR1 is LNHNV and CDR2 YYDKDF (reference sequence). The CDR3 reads CATSKSGRRNEQYF. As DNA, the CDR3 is TGTGCCACCAGCAAGAGCGGGAGAAGGAACGAGCAGTACTTC. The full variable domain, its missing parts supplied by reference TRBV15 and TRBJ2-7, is DAMVIQNPRYQVTQFGKPVTLSCSQTLNHNVMYWYQQKSSQAPKLLFHYYDKDFNNEADTPDNFQSRRPNTSFCFLDIRSPGLGDTAMYLCATSKSGRRNEQYFGPGTRLTVT.

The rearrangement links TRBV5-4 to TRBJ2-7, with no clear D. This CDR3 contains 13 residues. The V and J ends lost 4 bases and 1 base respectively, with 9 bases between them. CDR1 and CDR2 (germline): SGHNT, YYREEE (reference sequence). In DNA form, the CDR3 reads TGTGCCAGCAGCCGCGACACGTCCTACGAGCAGTACTTC. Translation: CASSRDTSYEQYF.

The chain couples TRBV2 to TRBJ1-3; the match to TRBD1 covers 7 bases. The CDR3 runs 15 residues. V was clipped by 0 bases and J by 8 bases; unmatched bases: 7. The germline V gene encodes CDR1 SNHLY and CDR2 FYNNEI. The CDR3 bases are TGTGCCAGCAGTGAAGCTGGTCAGGGGGGCTACACCATATATTTT. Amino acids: CASSEAGQGGYTIYF.

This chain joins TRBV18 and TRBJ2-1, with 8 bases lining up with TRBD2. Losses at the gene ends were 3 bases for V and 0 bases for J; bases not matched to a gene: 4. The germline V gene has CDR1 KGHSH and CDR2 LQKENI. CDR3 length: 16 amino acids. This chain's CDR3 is CASSPESGSSYNEQFF. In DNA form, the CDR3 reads TGTGCCAGCTCACCGGAAAGCGGGAGCTCCTACAATGAGCAGTTCTTC.

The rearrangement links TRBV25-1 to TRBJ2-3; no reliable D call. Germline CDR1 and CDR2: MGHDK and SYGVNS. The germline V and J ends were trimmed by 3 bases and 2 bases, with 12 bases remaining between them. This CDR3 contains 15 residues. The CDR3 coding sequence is TGTGCCAGCAGTGATTTTGGCATTAACACAGATACGCAGTATTTT. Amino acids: CASSDFGINTDTQYF.

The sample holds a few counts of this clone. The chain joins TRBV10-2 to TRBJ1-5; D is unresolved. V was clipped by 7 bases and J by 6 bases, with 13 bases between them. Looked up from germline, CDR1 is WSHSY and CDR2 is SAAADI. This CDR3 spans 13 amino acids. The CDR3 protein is CASTNGGVQPQHF. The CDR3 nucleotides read TGCGCCAGCACCAACGGCGGGGTTCAGCCCCAGCATTTT.

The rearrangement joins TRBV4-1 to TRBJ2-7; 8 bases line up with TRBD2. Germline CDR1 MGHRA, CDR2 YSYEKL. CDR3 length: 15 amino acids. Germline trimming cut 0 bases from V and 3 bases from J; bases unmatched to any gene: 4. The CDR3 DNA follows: TGCGCCAGCAGCCAAGACGGGGGGGGGCGCTACGAGCAGTACTTC. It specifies CASSQDGGGRYEQYF.

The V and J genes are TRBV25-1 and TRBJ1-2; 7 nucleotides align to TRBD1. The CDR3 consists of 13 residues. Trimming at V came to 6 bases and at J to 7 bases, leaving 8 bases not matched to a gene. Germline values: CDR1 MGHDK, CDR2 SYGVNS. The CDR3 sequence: CASSRDSLLGYTF. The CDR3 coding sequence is TGTGCCAGCAGCCGGGACAGTCTTCTTGGCTACACCTTC.

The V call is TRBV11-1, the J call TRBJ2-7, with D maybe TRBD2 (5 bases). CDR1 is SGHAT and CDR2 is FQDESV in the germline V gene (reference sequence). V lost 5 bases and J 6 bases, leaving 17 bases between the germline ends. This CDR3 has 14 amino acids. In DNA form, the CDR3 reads TGTGCCAGCAGCCCGGGCTTCGGGGTTTCCGAGCAGTACTTC. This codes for CASSPGFGVSEQYF.

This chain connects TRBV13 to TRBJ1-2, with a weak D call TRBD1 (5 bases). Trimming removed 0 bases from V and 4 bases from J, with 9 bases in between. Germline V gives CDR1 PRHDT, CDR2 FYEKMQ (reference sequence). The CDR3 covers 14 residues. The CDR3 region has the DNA TGTGCCAGCAGCTTAGGGGACACCGGCTATGGCTACACCTTC. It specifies CASSLGDTGYGYTF.

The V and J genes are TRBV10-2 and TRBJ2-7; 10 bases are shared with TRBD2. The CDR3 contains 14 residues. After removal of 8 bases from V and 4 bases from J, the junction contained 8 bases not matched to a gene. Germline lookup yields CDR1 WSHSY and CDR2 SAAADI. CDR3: CASHLAGGTYEQYF. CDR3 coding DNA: TGCGCCAGCCATTTAGCGGGAGGAACATACGAGCAGTACTTC.

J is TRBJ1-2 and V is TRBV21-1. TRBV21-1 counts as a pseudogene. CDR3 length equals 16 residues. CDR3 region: CASTNHLAAEDYGYTF. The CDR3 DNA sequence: TGTGCCAGCACCAATCATTTAGCGGCAGAAGACTATGGCTACACCTTC.

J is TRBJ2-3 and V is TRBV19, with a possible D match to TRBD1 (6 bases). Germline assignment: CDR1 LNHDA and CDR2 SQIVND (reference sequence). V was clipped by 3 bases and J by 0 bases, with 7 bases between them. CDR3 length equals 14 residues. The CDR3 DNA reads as TGTGCCAGTAGTATCGGGACAAGCACAGATACGCAGTATTTT. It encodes CASSIGTSTDTQYF.

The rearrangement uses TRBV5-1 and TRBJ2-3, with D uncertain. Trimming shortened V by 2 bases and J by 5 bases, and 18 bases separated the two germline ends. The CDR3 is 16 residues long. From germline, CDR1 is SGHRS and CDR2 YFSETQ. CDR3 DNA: TGCGCCAGCAGCTTTTGGTCCGGCGGAGCACAAGATACGCAGTATTTT. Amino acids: CASSFWSGGAQDTQYF.

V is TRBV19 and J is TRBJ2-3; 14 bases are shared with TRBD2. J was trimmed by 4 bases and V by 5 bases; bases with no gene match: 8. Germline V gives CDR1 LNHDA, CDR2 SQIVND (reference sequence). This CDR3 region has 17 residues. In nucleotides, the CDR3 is TGTGCCAGTAGTCCCGGGACTAGCGGGGGTGGGCCAGATACGCAGTATTTT. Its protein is CASSPGTSGGGPDTQYF. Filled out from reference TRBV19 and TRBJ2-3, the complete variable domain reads DGGITQSPKYLFRKEGQNVTLSCEQNLNHDAMYWYRQDPGQGLRLIYYSQIVNDFQKGDIAEGYSVSREKKESFPLTVTSAQKNPTAFYLCASSPGTSGGGPDTQYFGPGTRLTVL.

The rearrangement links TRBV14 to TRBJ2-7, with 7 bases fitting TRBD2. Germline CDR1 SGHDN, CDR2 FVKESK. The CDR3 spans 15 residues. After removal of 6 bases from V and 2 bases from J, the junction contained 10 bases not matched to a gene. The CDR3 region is CASRETSATTYEQYF. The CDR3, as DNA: TGTGCCAGCAGGGAAACTAGCGCAACCACCTACGAGCAGTACTTC.

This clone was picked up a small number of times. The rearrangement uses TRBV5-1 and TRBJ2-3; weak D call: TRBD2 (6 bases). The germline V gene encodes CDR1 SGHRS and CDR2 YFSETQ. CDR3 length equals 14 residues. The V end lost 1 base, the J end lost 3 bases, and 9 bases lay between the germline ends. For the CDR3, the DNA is TGCGCCAGCAGCTTGTTCGGGGGAACAGATACGCAGTATTTT. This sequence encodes CASSLFGGTDTQYF.

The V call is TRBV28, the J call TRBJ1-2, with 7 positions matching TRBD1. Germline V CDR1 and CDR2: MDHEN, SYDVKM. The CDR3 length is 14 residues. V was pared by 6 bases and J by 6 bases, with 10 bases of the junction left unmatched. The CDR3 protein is CASSRGGESNGYTF. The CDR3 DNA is TGTGCCAGCAGCCGAGGGGGCGAATCTAATGGCTACACCTTC.

The CDR3 region is CATNWGLAEEIYNEQFF. In DNA form, the CDR3 reads TGTGCCACCAACTGGGGACTAGCGGAGGAGATATACAATGAGCAGTTCTTC. The chain combines TRBV2 with TRBJ2-1; 11 bases line up with TRBD2. In germline, CDR1 is SNHLY, CDR2 FYNNEI. The CDR3 covers 17 residues. Unmatched junction bases numbered 15, after V lost 10 bases and J lost 4 bases.

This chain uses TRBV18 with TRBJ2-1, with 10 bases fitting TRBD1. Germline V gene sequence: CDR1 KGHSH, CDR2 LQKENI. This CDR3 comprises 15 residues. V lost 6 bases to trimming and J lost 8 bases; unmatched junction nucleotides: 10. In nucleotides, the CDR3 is TGTGCCAGCTCTCACACCCAGACAGGGGGCCATGAGCAGTTCTTC. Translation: CASSHTQTGGHEQFF.

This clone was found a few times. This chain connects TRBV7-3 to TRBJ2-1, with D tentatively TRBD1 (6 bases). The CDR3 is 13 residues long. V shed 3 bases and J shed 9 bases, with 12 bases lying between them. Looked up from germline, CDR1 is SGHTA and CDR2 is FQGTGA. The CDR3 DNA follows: TGTGCCAGCAGCTTTCAAGGGGGATTTGAGCAGTTCTTC. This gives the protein CASSFQGGFEQFF.